Listed here are 30 T cell receptor beta chains from one sample, sequenced in a study of PD-L1 blockade in urothelial cancer. Some clones are missing from TCRdb's copy, which holds only in-frame ones; the method was immunoSEQ multiplex PCR. The profile shows tens of thousands of clones, roughly four fifths of them singletons. Indicated time point: pretreatment peripheral blood. This sample comprised PBMCs, obtained around atezolizumab (anti-PD-L1) treatment. These receptors were taken from a man aged 65-85 years with urothelial cancer.

CDR3 DNA sequence: TGTGCCAGTAGTATCCGGGGGAGGAACACTGAAGCTTTCTTT. Its protein is CASSIRGRNTEAFF. The V gene is TRBV19, the J gene TRBJ1-1; D may be TRBD1 (5 bases). The V gene lost 3 bases and the J gene lost 1 base, with 9 bases spanning the gap. The germline CDR1 and CDR2 sequences are LNHDA and SQIVND (reference sequence). The length of the CDR3 is 14 residues. The variable domain in full, completed from reference TRBV19 and TRBJ1-1, reads DGGITQSPKYLFRKEGQNVTLSCEQNLNHDAMYWYRQDPGQGLRLIYYSQIVNDFQKGDIAEGYSVSREKKESFPLTVTSAQKNPTAFYLCASSIRGRNTEAFFGQGTRLTVV.

The rearrangement joins TRBV2 to TRBJ1-2, with D perhaps TRBD1 (5 bases). V gave up 2 bases and J gave up 5 bases, with 9 bases separating them. This CDR3 has 13 amino acids. CDR1 SNHLY and CDR2 FYNNEI come from the germline V gene. The CDR3 region is CASSESGGYGYTF. The CDR3 DNA reads as TGTGCCAGCAGTGAAAGCGGGGGATATGGCTACACCTTC.

V and J are TRBV7-9 and TRBJ2-1; 11 bases fit TRBD2. The V gene end was trimmed by 6 bases and the J gene end by 9 bases; junction bases not matched to a gene: 7. The CDR3 runs to 14 residues. The germline CDR1 and CDR2 sequences are SEHNR and FQNEAQ (reference sequence). The CDR3: CASRIAGGPVEQFF. DNA of the CDR3: TGTGCCAGCAGGATAGCGGGGGGGCCGGTTGAGCAGTTCTTC.

The chain couples TRBV19 to TRBJ1-6; 9 bases align to TRBD1. The CDR3 consists of 18 residues. Germline lookup yields CDR1 LNHDA and CDR2 SQIVND (reference sequence). Trimming cost V 7 bases and J 0 bases; bases outside gene matches: 10. The CDR3 spells CASTTGTGPRSYNSPLHF. In DNA form, the CDR3 reads TGTGCCAGTACAACCGGGACAGGGCCCCGCTCCTATAATTCACCCCTCCACTTT.

V gene TRBV6-5 combines with J gene TRBJ1-2, with TRBD1 matching 7 bases. CDR1 is MNHEY and CDR2 is SVGAGI in the germline V gene. Germline trimming cut 6 bases from V and 5 bases from J; bases unmatched to any gene: 9. The CDR3 is 14 amino acids. CDR3 bases: TGTGCCAGCAGCCGCGACAGGGTCGGGTATGGCTACACCTTC. Its translation: CASSRDRVGYGYTF.

This clone showed up just once. The rearrangement joins TRBV19 to TRBJ2-1; D is possibly TRBD1 (6 bases). Trimming stripped 4 bases from V and 1 base from J, with 11 bases between. The germline V gene encodes CDR1 LNHDA and CDR2 SQIVND (reference sequence). This CDR3 comprises 15 residues. DNA for the CDR3: TGTGCCAGTAGTACTTCCGGGACATCCTACAATGAGCAGTTCTTC. Residues: CASSTSGTSYNEQFF.

This chain links TRBV6-1 with TRBJ2-3; tentative D call: TRBD1 (6 bases). The CDR3 has 13 residues. V was clipped by 8 bases and J by 2 bases, with 11 bases between them. Germline assignment: CDR1 MNHNS and CDR2 SASEGT. CDR3 region: CASDQGNTDTQYF. CDR3 nucleotides: TGTGCCAGCGACCAGGGGAACACAGATACGCAGTATTTT.

J is TRBJ2-7 and V is TRBV7-2; 12 nucleotides match TRBD2. V was pared by 4 bases and J by 6 bases, with 1 base of the junction left unmatched. The CDR3 is 13 residues long. Germline-derived CDR1 and CDR2 are SGHTA and FQGNSA. The CDR3 loop reads CASSWGLAGEQYF. CDR3 bases: TGTGCCAGCAGCTGGGGACTAGCGGGCGAGCAGTACTTC.

This clone was counted only a few times. V and J are TRBV2 and TRBJ1-3, with D uncertain. Trimming cost V 6 bases and J 4 bases, with 13 bases left between them. The V gene's germline CDR1 is SNHLY and CDR2 FYNNEI. The CDR3 spans 14 residues. The CDR3 DNA follows: TGTGCCAGCAGAACTGACATTTCAGGAAACACCATATATTTT. Its translation: CASRTDISGNTIYF.

The chain joins TRBV5-4 to TRBJ2-3; D is unresolved. CDR1 is SGHNT, CDR2 YYREEE, per germline (reference sequence). CDR3 length: 16 residues. The germline V and J ends were trimmed by 3 bases and 0 bases, with 14 bases remaining between them. The CDR3 spells CASSSYYATSTDTQYF. As DNA, the CDR3 is TGTGCCAGCAGCTCGTACTACGCCACTAGCACAGATACGCAGTATTTT.

The gene calls are TRBV7-6 and TRBJ2-7; TRBD1 might be the D (6 bases). V lost 5 bases to trimming and J lost 3 bases, with 8 bases between them. Germline CDR1 reads SGHVS; CDR2 reads FNYEAQ. The CDR3 is 12 amino acids. The CDR3 DNA follows: TGTGCCAGCAGCGCGACAGGCTACGAGCAGTACTTC. This codes for CASSATGYEQYF.

This clone was detected only once. The chain links TRBV4-1 to TRBJ2-5, with 7 bases that match TRBD1. The CDR3 sequence is 15 residues long. V lost 0 bases and J lost 5; bases outside the gene matches: 6. In germline, CDR1 is MGHRA, CDR2 YSYEKL. The CDR3 sequence is CASSQDQGGWETQYF. The CDR3 coding sequence is TGCGCCAGCAGCCAAGATCAAGGGGGCTGGGAGACCCAGTACTTC.

The J gene is TRBJ2-2, the V gene TRBV29-1, with 11 bases aligning to TRBD2. The CDR3 is 14 amino acids. Germline trimming cut 4 bases from V and 4 bases from J; bases unmatched to any gene: 2. The germline V gene encodes CDR1 SQVTM and CDR2 ANQGSEA. CDR3 loop: CSVASGGFTGELFF. CDR3 DNA sequence: TGCAGCGTTGCTAGCGGGGGGTTCACCGGGGAGCTGTTTTTT.

The V gene is TRBV4-2, the J gene TRBJ1-2; a weak D match, TRBD1 (6 bases). Germline V gene sequence: CDR1 LGHNA, CDR2 YNFKEQ. There are 15 residues in the CDR3. The V end was cut by 0 bases, the J end by 4 bases, with 12 bases between. Written as DNA, the CDR3 is TGTGCCAGCAGCCAAGATCAAGGACAGAGCTATGGCTACACCTTC. It encodes CASSQDQGQSYGYTF.

The count of this clone is one. In DNA form, the CDR3 reads TGTGCCAGCAGCTTACAGGGGGCGGATGAGCAGTACTTC. Encoded protein: CASSLQGADEQYF. This chain connects TRBV5-4 to TRBJ2-7, with TRBD1 matching over 9 bases. The CDR3 has 13 amino acids. Per the germline V gene, CDR1 is SGHNT and CDR2 is YYREEE (reference sequence). V was pared by 2 bases and J by 7 bases, with 4 bases of the junction left unmatched.

The sample holds a few counts of this clone. This rearrangement joins TRBV2 to TRBJ1-2; D remains ambiguous. Germline V gene sequence: CDR1 SNHLY, CDR2 FYNNEI. Between the trimmed V and J ends, which lost 5 bases and 0 bases, there was a span of 7 bases. The CDR3 runs to 13 residues. Here the CDR3 reads CASSLDTNYGYTF. The CDR3 region has the DNA TGTGCCAGCAGTCTCGACACTAACTATGGCTACACCTTC.

This clone was seen just once. This chain's CDR3 is CASSPLTGGRSTDTQYF. The CDR3 DNA reads TGTGCCAGCTCACCCCTAACAGGGGGCCGTAGCACAGATACGCAGTATTTT. The chain employs TRBV18 and TRBJ2-3, with TRBD1 matching 9 bases. CDR3 size: 17 residues. Germline loops: CDR1 KGHSH, CDR2 LQKENI. With V trimmed by 3 bases and J by 0 bases, 7 bases remained unmatched.

This chain joins TRBV7-2 and TRBJ2-3, with TRBD1 matching 10 bases. Looked up from germline, CDR1 is SGHTA and CDR2 is FQGNSA. There are 14 residues in the CDR3. With 3 bases clipped from V and 12 bases from J, the junction kept 9 bases outside the gene matches. CDR3 DNA: TGTGCCAGCAGCTTTCCCGGGACAGGGGCTTCTCAGTATTTT. It specifies CASSFPGTGASQYF.

The V gene is TRBV11-3, the J gene TRBJ1-1; TRBD1 agrees at 7 bases. CDR1 and CDR2 from the germline V gene are SGHNT and YENEEA. The CDR3 is 17 amino acids. Germline trimming cut 0 bases from V and 2 bases from J; bases unmatched to any gene: 9. The CDR3 sequence is CASSLDEVGTVNTEAFF. The CDR3 DNA follows: TGTGCCAGCAGCTTAGATGAAGTCGGGACAGTCAACACTGAAGCTTTCTTT.

The rearrangement links TRBV6-4 to TRBJ2-5; D might be TRBD1 (6 bases). V was cut by 0 bases and J by 3 bases, with 8 bases left in between. Germline CDR1 reads MRHNA; CDR2 reads SNTAGT. There are 14 residues in the CDR3. The CDR3 nucleotides read TGTGCCAGCAGTGACTCTCCAGGGGAAGAGACCCAGTACTTC. This gives the protein CASSDSPGEETQYF.

The chain links TRBV19 to TRBJ2-3; TRBD1 might be the D (6 bases). The V end was cut by 10 bases, the J end by 9 bases, with 20 bases between. This CDR3 region has 13 residues. Germline CDR1 reads LNHDA; CDR2 reads SQIVND (reference sequence). The CDR3 DNA reads TGTGCCACCTACGGACAGCCGGCACTAACGCAGTATTTT. It encodes CATYGQPALTQYF.

The chain employs TRBV5-1 and TRBJ1-5; D remains ambiguous. V dropped 0 bases and J dropped 2 bases, with 9 bases sitting between them. The CDR3 loop spans 15 amino acids. Germline V gene lookup returns CDR1 SGHRS and CDR2 YFSETQ. The CDR3 protein is CASSLGYGGNQPQHF. The CDR3 bases are TGCGCCAGCAGCTTGGGATACGGGGGCAATCAGCCCCAGCATTTT.

This chain uses TRBV2 with TRBJ2-6, with D possibly matching TRBD1 (5 bases). CDR1 SNHLY and CDR2 FYNNEI come from the germline V gene. The CDR3 length is 15 residues. Trimming took 5 bases from V and 1 from J, leaving 9 bases between them. CDR3 in amino acids: CASSQQASGANVLTF. In nucleotides, the CDR3 is TGTGCCAGCAGTCAACAGGCTTCTGGGGCCAACGTCCTGACTTTC.

The chain recombines TRBV6-6 with TRBJ2-2; a possible D gene is TRBD1 (5 bases). Trimming removed 5 bases from V and 0 bases from J, with 7 bases in between. This CDR3 is built from 14 residues. Germline values: CDR1 MNHNY, CDR2 SVGAGI (reference sequence). Here the CDR3 reads CASSPTANTGELFF. The CDR3 DNA reads as TGTGCCAGCAGTCCGACAGCGAACACCGGGGAGCTGTTTTTT.

The gene calls are TRBV5-6 and TRBJ1-2; D is uncertain. CDR1 is SGHDT and CDR2 is YYEEEE in the germline V gene. The CDR3 spans 13 residues. Between the trimmed V and J ends, which lost 3 bases and 6 bases, there was a span of 12 bases. As DNA, the CDR3 is TGTGCCAGCAGCTGGGTCGGAGAGGATGGCTACACCTTC. Its protein product is CASSWVGEDGYTF.

This chain links TRBV19 with TRBJ1-6, with D maybe TRBD1 (6 bases). This CDR3 contains 14 residues. CDR1 LNHDA and CDR2 SQIVND come from the germline V gene (reference sequence). V was pared by 4 bases and J by 6 bases, with 10 bases between. Here the CDR3 reads CASSTQGSNSPLHF. The CDR3 DNA sequence: TGTGCCAGTAGTACACAGGGAAGTAATTCACCCCTCCACTTT.

This chain connects TRBV7-3 to TRBJ2-2, with D tentatively TRBD1 (5 bases). CDR1 and CDR2 from the germline V gene are SGHTA and FQGTGA. Deletions cut 4 bases from V and 2 bases from J, with 11 bases between. The CDR3 totals 15 residues. The CDR3 bases are TGTGCCAGCAGCTCCCAGGGTAGTAACACCGGGGAGCTGTTTTTT. This encodes CASSSQGSNTGELFF.

This clone was picked up one time. This chain's CDR3 is CASSQDRDSTEAFF. CDR3 nucleotides: TGTGCCAGCAGCCAAGACAGGGATTCCACTGAAGCTTTCTTT. The V gene is TRBV5-4, the J gene TRBJ1-1; 7 nucleotides match TRBD1. V was pared by 4 bases and J by 4 bases, with 7 bases of the junction left unmatched. The CDR3 totals 14 residues. Germline lookup yields CDR1 SGHNT and CDR2 YYREEE (reference sequence).

The J gene is TRBJ1-3, the V gene TRBV7-9; no definite D call. The CDR3 has 14 residues. V gave up 3 bases and J gave up 0 bases, with 6 bases separating them. CDR1 and CDR2 from the germline V gene are SEHNR and FQNEAQ (reference sequence). CDR3 amino acids: CASSFTASGNTIYF. CDR3 nucleotides: TGTGCCAGCAGCTTTACAGCCTCTGGAAACACCATATATTTT.

This chain links TRBV5-4 with TRBJ1-2; no reliable D call. The CDR3 loop spans 13 amino acids. Germline V gene data show CDR1 as SGHNT and CDR2 as YYREEE (reference sequence). Trimming took off 0 bases at V and 2 bases at J, with 5 bases between the two ends. CDR3 residues: CASSLGRNYGYTF. DNA for the CDR3: TGTGCCAGCAGCTTGGGTAGAAACTATGGCTACACCTTC. The full variable domain, its missing parts supplied by reference TRBV5-4 and TRBJ1-2, is ETGVTQSPTHLIKTRGQQVTLRCSSQSGHNTVSWYQQALGQGPQFIFQYYREEENGRGNFPPRFSGLQFPNYSSELNVNALELDDSALYLCASSLGRNYGYTFGSGTRLTVV.